This TCR beta chain was identified during a study of shared clonotypes between healthy human individuals. In the naive CD8 group, cells lacked CD45RO and were positively selected for CCR7, so terminally differentiated effector memory CD45RA+ cells were left out. Concerning this clone: The antigen is undetermined.

Study-level points and caveats: Rarefaction exposed incomplete sorted-subset sequencing despite large depth. Genetic and exposure-history diversity was limited by the few donors.

Using immunoSEQ multiplex PCR, the repertoire was profiled, and TCRdb retains in-frame clones only, with some absent. The sample lists 1.5 million to 2.5 million clones, approximately 94% occurring once. The CDR3 totals 15 residues. Trimming pared 1 base from V and 2 bases from J, leaving 12 bases between. Germline assignment: CDR1 LNHNV and CDR2 YYDKDF (reference sequence). Sequenced sample: naive CD8+ T cells sorted from blood. The receptor was isolated from a man aged 18 to 30 in good health. V gene TRBV15 combines with J gene TRBJ2-7; D is undetermined. The CDR3 loop is CATSRGTEIPYEQYF. In DNA form, the CDR3 reads TGTGCCACCAGCAGAGGTACGGAGATCCCCTACGAGCAGTACTTC. The whole variable domain, remainder taken from reference TRBV15 and TRBJ2-7, is DAMVIQNPRYQVTQFGKPVTLSCSQTLNHNVMYWYQQKSSQAPKLLFHYYDKDFNNEADTPDNFQSRRPNTSFCFLDIRSPGLGDTAMYLCATSRGTEIPYEQYFGPGTRLTVT.